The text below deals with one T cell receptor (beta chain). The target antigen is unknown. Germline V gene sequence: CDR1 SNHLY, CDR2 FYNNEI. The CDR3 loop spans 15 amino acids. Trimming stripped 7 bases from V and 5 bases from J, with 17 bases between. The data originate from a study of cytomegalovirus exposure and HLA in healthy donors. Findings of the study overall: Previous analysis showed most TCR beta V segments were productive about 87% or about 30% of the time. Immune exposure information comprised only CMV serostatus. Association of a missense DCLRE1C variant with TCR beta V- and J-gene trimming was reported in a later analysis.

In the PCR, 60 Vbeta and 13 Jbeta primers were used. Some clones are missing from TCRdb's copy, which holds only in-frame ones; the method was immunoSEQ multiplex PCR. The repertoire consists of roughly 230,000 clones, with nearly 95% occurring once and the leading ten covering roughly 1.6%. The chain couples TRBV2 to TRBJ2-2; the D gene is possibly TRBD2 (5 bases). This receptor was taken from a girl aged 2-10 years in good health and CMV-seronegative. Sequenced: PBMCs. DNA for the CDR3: TGTGCCAGCATCCCCCTCGTGAGAGGGACCGGGGAGCTGTTTTTT. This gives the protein CASIPLVRGTGELFF.